This T cell receptor (beta chain) is drawn from a study of blood T cells in healthy people across ages. This clonotype was found a few times. Its cognate antigen is unknown. It was with a sample-barcoded 5' primer and a J-beta primer mix that a second PCR of about 7 to 12 cycles was run. Each single sample gave us at least 2.5 million CDR3-containing paired-end reads. TCRdb reanalysed the 5' RACE reads using MiXCR and keeps one entry per CDR3 protein. The sample has roughly 800,000 distinct CDR3 sequences, 25% seen once. General observations from the study: The study found more naive CD4+ cells and higher diversity in long-lived than aged donors.

Losses at the gene ends were 5 bases for V and 8 bases for J; bases not matched to a gene: 3. Looked up from germline, CDR1 is SGHTA and CDR2 is FQGNSA. This CDR3 region has 13 residues. This sample also belongs to another study, concerning T cells of mothers and their children. From that report: Overlap ran slightly, non-significantly higher for related than unrelated mother-child pairs.

V usage is TRBV7-2 and J usage is TRBJ1-4; 9 bases map to TRBD1. Sequenced sample: blood. This sequence was found in a boy under 18 in good health. The DNA for the CDR3 is TGTGCCAGCAGCGCCGGACAGGGGGAAAAACTGTTTTTT. This codes for CASSAGQGEKLFF.